Ten or more counts support the clone carrying this T cell receptor beta chain. Antigen unknown. Germline V gene lookup returns CDR1 MDHEN and CDR2 SYDVKM. V gave up 4 bases and J gave up 3 bases, with 9 bases separating them. The CDR3 has 13 residues. The TCR beta libraries were generated through quantitative 5'-RACE incorporating molecular barcodes. TCRdb passed the 5' RACE reads through MiXCR, listing each CDR3 protein once. The sample consists of 240,000 or so distinct CDR3 sequences, about 11% of them appearing once. This sample stems from a study of CD8 T cells in ankylosing spondylitis. Overall study findings and caveats: Within ankylosing spondylitis blood, a TCR beta motif made up of seven to nine highly homologous variants appeared to be characteristic. Disease-associated clones were reportedly significantly overrepresented in matched ankylosing spondylitis synovial fluid.

The sequence derives from a male donor with ankylosing spondylitis or in good health (not recorded which). The V gene is TRBV28, the J gene TRBJ2-5, with D unresolved. The sample was blood, either unsorted or a sorted T cell fraction (not recorded which). DNA for the CDR3: TGTGCCAGCAGTTCCATGGGAAAAGAGACCCAGTACTTC. This codes for CASSSMGKETQYF.